The 17 T cell receptor beta chains below come from one sample, sequenced in a study of shared clonotypes between healthy human individuals. Some clones are missing from TCRdb's copy, which holds only in-frame ones; the method was immunoSEQ multiplex PCR. The repertoire consists of a few million clones, with around 90% occurring once and the leading ten covering over 0.12%. The sample comprised naive CD4+ T cells sorted from blood. Subset given: CD45RA+ positively selected. Receptors were obtained from a man aged 18 to 29 in good health.

The chain has TRBV15 and TRBJ1-1, with D perhaps TRBD1 (6 bases). V lost 1 base to trimming and J lost 11 bases, with 14 bases between them. CDR1 and CDR2 from the germline V gene are LNHNV and YYDKDF (reference sequence). This CDR3 is 13 amino acids long. The CDR3 reads CATSRGGGPGAFF. The DNA of the CDR3 is TGTGCCACCAGCAGAGGAGGGGGACCCGGTGCTTTCTTT.

Comments on this clone: Additional DNA sequences in this sample encode the identical CDR3. The genes are TRBV7-2 and TRBJ2-1; 13 bases line up with TRBD2. Losses at the gene ends were 4 bases for V and 5 bases for J; bases not matched to a gene: 2. Germline V gene lookup returns CDR1 SGHTA and CDR2 FQGNSA. The CDR3 sequence is 15 residues long. CDR3 bases: TGTGCCAGCAGCTCGGGACTAGCGGGAAACAATGAGCAGTTCTTC. Its protein is CASSSGLAGNNEQFF.

This clone was found once. Other nucleotide sequences in the sample specify the same CDR3. The chain links TRBV5-1 to TRBJ1-2, with D hard to call. V lost 0 bases, J lost 4 bases, and 10 bases lay in between. The germline CDR1 and CDR2 sequences are SGHRS and YFSETQ. The CDR3 covers 14 residues. The CDR3 region is CASSLETGSYGYTF. In nucleotides, the CDR3 is TGCGCCAGCAGCTTGGAAACGGGGAGCTATGGCTACACCTTC.

V usage is TRBV9 and J usage is TRBJ1-3, with no clear D. Germline loops: CDR1 SGDLS, CDR2 YYNGEE. The CDR3 has 17 residues. Between the trimmed V and J ends, which lost 0 bases and 0 bases, there was a span of 13 bases. CDR3 region: CASSVEGQTRSGNTIYF. The CDR3 nucleotides read TGTGCCAGCAGCGTAGAAGGTCAGACCCGCTCTGGAAACACCATATATTTT.

J is TRBJ1-2 and V is TRBV19, with 8 nucleotides matching TRBD1. CDR3 length equals 14 residues. V shed 3 bases, J shed 5 bases, and the junction held 5 bases outside the gene matches. Germline V CDR1 and CDR2: LNHDA, SQIVND (reference sequence). The DNA of the CDR3 is TGTGCCAGTAGTATTGACAGGGGCGGGTATGGCTACACCTTC. Protein product: CASSIDRGGYGYTF.

This rearrangement joins TRBV7-8 to TRBJ2-7; TRBD1 matches 7 bases. CDR3 length: 15 residues. Germline V lookup: CDR1 SGHVS, CDR2 FQNEAQ. V shed 4 bases, J shed 3 bases, and the junction held 9 bases outside the gene matches. The CDR3 loop reads CASSSRTGLFYEQYF. The CDR3 bases are TGTGCCAGCAGCTCCCGGACAGGCTTATTCTACGAGCAGTACTTC.

This sequence joins TRBV6-5 and TRBJ2-2; D possibly corresponds to TRBD1 (6 bases). The CDR3 consists of 14 residues. Trimming took 6 bases from V and 5 from J, leaving 13 bases between them. Looked up from germline, CDR1 is MNHEY and CDR2 is SVGAGI. This CDR3 is CASRQWGQTGELFF. CDR3 nucleotide sequence: TGTGCCAGCAGACAATGGGGGCAAACCGGGGAGCTGTTTTTT.

This clone was observed a handful of times. J is TRBJ1-5 and V is TRBV10-3; possible D gene TRBD1, 5 bases. Germline values: CDR1 ENHRY, CDR2 SYGVKD. The CDR3 is 13 residues long. Trimming took 2 bases from V and 7 from J, leaving 9 bases between them. The CDR3 is CAISEGAFQPQHF. The CDR3 DNA reads as TGTGCCATCAGTGAGGGGGCTTTCCAGCCCCAGCATTTT.

The V call is TRBV6-6, the J call TRBJ1-2; TRBD1 might be the D (6 bases). The CDR3 length is 15 residues. Germline CDR1 MNHNY, CDR2 SVGAGI (reference sequence). Trimming took 5 bases from V and 2 from J, leaving 15 bases between them. CDR3 nucleotides: TGTGCCAGCAGTCCCAGGGAAGGGGGAAACTATGGCTACACCTTC. This encodes CASSPREGGNYGYTF.

The chain employs TRBV4-2 and TRBJ2-7, with 8 bases lining up with TRBD2. The CDR3 is 14 residues long. Germline V gene sequence: CDR1 LGHNA, CDR2 YNFKEQ. J lost 6 bases, V lost 4 bases, and 8 bases had no gene match. Here the CDR3 reads CASSRTGLESEQYF. CDR3 nucleotide sequence: TGTGCCAGCAGCCGTACGGGACTAGAAAGCGAGCAGTACTTC.

This chain links TRBV30 with TRBJ2-3, with unresolved D. This CDR3 spans 13 amino acids. The germline gives CDR1 GTSNPN, CDR2 SVGIG (reference sequence). V lost 0 bases to trimming and J lost 4 bases, with 8 bases between them. In DNA, the CDR3 is TGTGCCTGGAGTGTACCCCGCGCAGATACGCAGTATTTT. Translation gives CAWSVPRADTQYF.

The CDR3: CASSPLDRVDTDTQYF. CDR3 nucleotide sequence: TGTGCCAGCAGTCCGCTAGACAGGGTCGACACAGATACGCAGTATTTT. This chain uses TRBV27 with TRBJ2-3; 7 nucleotides match TRBD1. The CDR3 spans 16 residues. V lost 5 bases to trimming and J lost 2 bases; unmatched junction nucleotides: 10. Germline CDR1 MNHEY, CDR2 SMNVEV (reference sequence).

Here the CDR3 DNA reads TGTGCCAGCAGGGCTGGGGCAAGAACTGAAGCTTTCTTT. It translates to CASRAGARTEAFF. The gene calls are TRBV14 and TRBJ1-1; TRBD1 might be the D (5 bases). Germline V gene data show CDR1 as SGHDN and CDR2 as FVKESK. CDR3 length: 13 residues. The V and J ends lost 6 bases and 5 bases respectively, with 13 bases between them.

This clone has a single count. The chain carries TRBV6-1 and TRBJ1-1, with 8 nucleotides matching TRBD1. This CDR3 has 16 residues. The V gene's germline CDR1 is MNHNS and CDR2 SASEGT. With V trimmed by 4 bases and J by 8 bases, 15 bases remained unmatched. CDR3 sequence (DNA): TGTGCCAGCAGTGTATTCGTAGGACAGGGTTCGGTGGAAGCTTTCTTT. Translated: CASSVFVGQGSVEAFF.

The chain joins TRBV18 to TRBJ1-1, with a weak D call TRBD1 (6 bases). The germline CDR1 and CDR2 sequences are KGHSH and LQKENI. This CDR3 comprises 15 residues. The germline V and J ends were trimmed by 2 bases and 4 bases, with 14 bases remaining between them. The DNA for the CDR3 is TGTGCCAGCTCACCAGGCCAGGGGAGTGGCACTGAAGCTTTCTTT. Translated, it gives CASSPGQGSGTEAFF.

V is TRBV30 and J is TRBJ1-2; D possibly corresponds to TRBD1 (5 bases). Germline values: CDR1 GTSNPN, CDR2 SVGIG (reference sequence). The CDR3 contains 14 residues. V shed 5 bases and J shed 2 bases, with 15 bases lying between them. The CDR3 DNA follows: TGTGCCTGGGACCCCGGGACCCCAAACTATGGCTACACCTTC. Translation: CAWDPGTPNYGYTF.

This chain joins TRBV2 and TRBJ2-7; D gene uncertain. The CDR3 length is 13 residues. Trimming cost V 7 bases and J 6 bases, with 16 bases left between them. CDR1 and CDR2 (germline): SNHLY, FYNNEI. In DNA, the CDR3 is TGTGCCAGCAAAAGTTGGGTCGGTCCCGAGCAGTACTTC. Protein: CASKSWVGPEQYF.